These T cell receptor beta chains were read from a single sample in a study of cytomegalovirus exposure and HLA in healthy donors. Sequenced by immunoSEQ multiplex PCR; TCRdb stores in-frame clones only, minus some. The sample includes nearly 95,000 clones, about four fifths of them seen just once. Sequenced: PBMCs. These receptors were taken from a woman between 40 and 50 years old in good health and CMV-seronegative. Both conserved end residues are part of each CDR3. Each record gives: clone size, V gene, J gene, D gene, CDR3 DNA, CDR3 protein. The D gene is left open where the match is weak. Rows give clone size only sometimes, using once, few, many, or a class for an expanded clone.

NA	TRBV25-1	TRBJ1-4	NA	TGTGCCAGCAGTGAACCCATTAGTCCTAATGAAAAACTGTTTTTT	CASSEPISPNEKLFF
NA	TRBV9	TRBJ2-5	TRBD2	TGTGCCAGCAGCGTAGGGACTAGCGGGGCTCAAGAGACCCAGTACTTC	CASSVGTSGAQETQYF
NA	TRBV5-1	TRBJ2-6	TRBD1	TGCGCCAGCAGCTGGAGGGCCGGGACAGGTTCCCGCTCTGGGGCCAACGTCCTGACTTTC	CASSWRAGTGSRSGANVLTF
NA	TRBV7-9	TRBJ1-1	NA	TGTTCCAGCAGCTTACTCGGGTTTGAAGCTTTCTTT	CSSSLLGFEAFF
once	TRBV5-4	TRBJ2-7	TRBD1	TGTGCCAGCAGCTTGGATCAAGGGGGCTATATGGAGCAGTACTTC	CASSLDQGGYMEQYF
NA	TRBV18	TRBJ2-7	TRBD1	TGTGCCAGCTCTACCTCAGGGGGCGCCTCCTACGAGCAGTACTTC	CASSTSGGASYEQYF
NA	TRBV5-4	TRBJ2-7	NA	TGTGCCAGCAGCCTACGGGCAGGGCAATCCTACGAGCAGTACTTC	CASSLRAGQSYEQYF
NA	TRBV6-5	TRBJ1-2	NA	TGTGCCAGCAGTTCCGTGGGGGGAAACTATGGCTACACCTTC	CASSSVGGNYGYTF
few	TRBV19	TRBJ1-5	TRBD1	TGTGCCAGTAGTACCGACAGGGGGCGCTCGATCAATCAGCCCCAGCATTTT	CASSTDRGRSINQPQHF
NA	TRBV15	TRBJ2-7	TRBD1	TGTGCCACCAGCCCAGGACAGGTAAAGACCTACGAGCAGTACTTC	CATSPGQVKTYEQYF
NA	TRBV4-1	TRBJ2-7	TRBD1	TGCGCCAGCAGCCCCCGCGGGACAGGGATTTACGAGCAGTACTTC	CASSPRGTGIYEQYF
NA	TRBV18	TRBJ2-2	NA	TGTGCCAGCTCACCACCTAGGGGGTCGAACACCGGGGAGCTGTTTTTT	CASSPPRGSNTGELFF
NA	TRBV10-3	TRBJ2-1	NA	TGTGCCACCTCCAGGGGACCTACCTACAATGAGCAGTTCTTC	CATSRGPTYNEQFF
NA	TRBV7-9	TRBJ1-1	NA	TGTGCCAGCAGCCGTAGCAACACTGAAGCTTTCTTT	CASSRSNTEAFF
NA	TRBV11-1	TRBJ2-1	NA	TGTGCCAGCAGCTTAGCAGGGGTCCCGTTTTACAATGAGCAGTTCTTC	CASSLAGVPFYNEQFF
NA	TRBV15	TRBJ2-7	NA	TGTGCCACCTCAGACAGGCTTTCCTACGAGCAGTACTTC	CATSDRLSYEQYF